This entry lists 26 T cell receptor beta chains sequenced from one sample in a study of cytomegalovirus exposure and HLA in healthy donors. PCR used 60 Vbeta primers and 13 Jbeta primers. Profiled with immunoSEQ multiplex PCR; TCRdb holds only in-frame clones, not every one. The repertoire holds roughly 82,000 clones, with 72% as singletons. The sequenced material came from PBMCs. The receptor source for this set is a woman aged 40 to 50 in good health and CMV-seropositive.

The table lists this clone with a few counts. The chain links TRBV27 to TRBJ2-1, with TRBD1 identical over 11 bases. Germline V gives CDR1 MNHEY, CDR2 SMNVEV (reference sequence). This CDR3 spans 15 amino acids. Trimming cost V 5 bases and J 6 bases; bases outside gene matches: 6. CDR3 sequence (DNA): TGTGCCAGCAGTCACGGACAGGGGGCCCTCAATGAGCAGTTCTTC. Encoded protein: CASSHGQGALNEQFF.

The chain recombines TRBV14 with TRBJ1-5; 8 bases agree with TRBD1. The CDR3 is 16 residues long. Germline trimming cut 4 bases from V and 3 bases from J; bases unmatched to any gene: 8. Per germline, CDR1 SGHDN and CDR2 FVKESK. CDR3 region: CASSPDRGEVNQPQHF. The CDR3 DNA reads as TGTGCCAGCAGCCCAGACAGGGGAGAGGTCAATCAGCCCCAGCATTTT.

Of note for this clone: One end of the junction fails to match germline, which may point to a read error. The chain recombines TRBV6-5 with TRBJ2-1, with D perhaps TRBD1 (5 bases). Looked up from germline, CDR1 is MNHEY and CDR2 is SVGAGI. The CDR3 loop spans 12 amino acids. CDR3 residues: CASSNSPGFGFF. The DNA of the CDR3 is TGTGCCAGCAGTAACTCCCCAGGGTTCGGGTTCTTC.

This clone was seen just once. V is TRBV7-9 and J is TRBJ2-5, with 9 bases that match TRBD2. Germline CDR1 is SEHNR and CDR2 is FQNEAQ (reference sequence). Trimming cost V 6 bases and J 5 bases; bases outside gene matches: 4. The CDR3 length is 13 residues. CDR3 in DNA: TGTGCCAGCAGGGGTAGCGGGAGTGAGACCCAGTACTTC. Protein: CASRGSGSETQYF.

This clone was recorded once. V gene TRBV19 combines with J gene TRBJ1-2, with 9 bases fitting TRBD1. The CDR3 length is 13 residues. Germline V CDR1 and CDR2: LNHDA, SQIVND (reference sequence). After removal of 4 bases from V and 11 bases from J, the junction contained 8 bases not matched to a gene. CDR3 protein: CASSSAQGASYTF. The CDR3 nucleotides are TGTGCCAGTAGTAGCGCACAGGGGGCCTCATACACCTTC.

The chain is built from TRBV6-5 and TRBJ1-2; TRBD1 agrees at 7 bases. Unmatched junction bases numbered 4, after V lost 5 bases and J lost 1 base. The CDR3 runs to 14 residues. Germline CDR1 and CDR2: MNHEY and SVGAGI. CDR3 region: CASSVGQSNYGYTF. The CDR3 nucleotides are TGTGCCAGCAGTGTGGGACAGAGTAACTATGGCTACACCTTC.

This chain uses TRBV11-3 with TRBJ1-1; D unresolved. The germline gives CDR1 SGHNT, CDR2 YENEEA. Trimming removed 4 bases at V and 4 bases at J, with 10 bases between. The CDR3 runs to 13 residues. The CDR3: CASSSWGGTEAFF. For the CDR3, the DNA is TGTGCCAGCAGCTCCTGGGGAGGCACTGAAGCTTTCTTT.

The V call is TRBV10-1, the J call TRBJ2-1, with 9 bases matching TRBD1. Per germline, CDR1 WNHNN and CDR2 SYGVQD (reference sequence). Trimming took 5 bases from V and 6 from J; bases not matched to a gene: 8. This CDR3 region has 15 residues. CDR3 sequence: CASSSGQGRGNEQFF. CDR3 coding DNA: TGCGCCAGCAGTTCGGGACAGGGCAGGGGCAATGAGCAGTTCTTC.

This clone was seen just once. This chain connects TRBV5-8 to TRBJ2-3; 8 bases are shared with TRBD1. CDR1 is SGHTS, CDR2 YDEGEE, per germline. The CDR3 length is 15 residues. With V trimmed by 4 bases and J by 0 bases, 4 bases remained unmatched. Here the CDR3 DNA reads TGTGCCAGCAGCGGAAGGGACAGGAGCACAGATACGCAGTATTTT. This translates into CASSGRDRSTDTQYF.

This clone occurred many times. V gene TRBV14 combines with J gene TRBJ1-4; a weak D match, TRBD1 (5 bases). The CDR3 is 16 residues long. Germline V gene sequence: CDR1 SGHDN, CDR2 FVKESK. The ends were cut back, 0 bases at V and 5 bases at J, with 13 bases in the middle. In DNA form, the CDR3 reads TGTGCCAGCAGCCAAGAGTTATTGGCAGGGAATGAAAAACTGTTTTTT. Its protein is CASSQELLAGNEKLFF.

The chain couples TRBV7-9 to TRBJ2-1, with TRBD2 as a possible D gene (6 bases). The CDR3 is 13 residues long. Trimming shortened V by 6 bases and J by 10 bases, and 16 bases separated the two germline ends. Germline V gives CDR1 SEHNR, CDR2 FQNEAQ (reference sequence). The CDR3 loop reads CASREGGGREQFF. CDR3 bases: TGTGCCAGCAGAGAGGGTGGGGGGAGAGAGCAGTTCTTC.

This chain's CDR3 is CASRTGTGNTEAFF. CDR3 nucleotides: TGTGCCAGCAGAACCGGGACAGGGAACACTGAAGCTTTCTTT. The rearrangement uses TRBV11-2 and TRBJ1-1; 8 nucleotides align to TRBD1. J was trimmed by 1 base and V by 6 bases; bases with no gene match: 4. Germline V CDR1 and CDR2: SGHAT, FQNNGV. CDR3 size: 14 residues.

The chain links TRBV9 to TRBJ1-2; D not resolved. The V gene lost 4 bases and the J gene lost 3 bases, with 16 bases spanning the gap. Germline V gene lookup returns CDR1 SGDLS and CDR2 YYNGEE. The CDR3 loop spans 15 amino acids. CDR3 nucleotide sequence: TGTGCCAGCAGCTCCCCCGGAGGAGCCGACTATGGCTACACCTTC. Translating it yields CASSSPGGADYGYTF. Combining the CDR3 with reference TRBV9 and TRBJ1-2 gives the whole variable domain DSGVTQTPKHLITATGQRVTLRCSPRSGDLSVYWYQQSLDQGLQFLIQYYNGEERAKGNILERFSAQQFPDLHSELNLSSLELGDSALYFCASSSPGGADYGYTFGSGTRLTVV.

The CDR3 protein is CASSFSDYGYTF. CDR3 DNA: TGTGCCAGCAGCTTTTCGGACTATGGCTACACCTTC. The gene calls are TRBV7-9 and TRBJ1-2; no reliable D call. Trimming pared 3 bases from V and 3 bases from J, leaving 5 bases between. CDR1 SEHNR and CDR2 FQNEAQ come from the germline V gene (reference sequence). The CDR3 length is 12 residues.

This clone was observed a single time. The chain carries TRBV18 and TRBJ2-1; a possible D gene is TRBD2 (6 bases). This CDR3 comprises 17 residues. In germline, CDR1 is KGHSH, CDR2 LQKENI. Trimming removed 2 bases at V and 1 base at J, with 15 bases between. The CDR3 DNA is TGTGCCAGCTCACCAAGTAGCGGTCTTCTATCCTACAATGAGCAGTTCTTC. This codes for CASSPSSGLLSYNEQFF. Full variable domain (rest looked up from reference TRBV18 and TRBJ2-1): NAGVMQNPRHLVRRRGQEARLRCSPMKGHSHVYWYRQLPEEGLKFMVYLQKENIIDESGMPKERFSAEFPKEGPSILRIQQVVRGDSAAYFCASSPSSGLLSYNEQFFGPGTRLTVL.

The chain carries TRBV5-1 and TRBJ2-5, with 14 bases that match TRBD2. Trimming removed 2 bases from V and 2 bases from J; junction bases left unmatched: 2. The germline gives CDR1 SGHRS, CDR2 YFSETQ. The CDR3 length is 16 residues. CDR3 bases: TGCGCCAGCAGCTTAGGGACTAGCGGGAGTCAAGAGACCCAGTACTTC. It encodes CASSLGTSGSQETQYF.

The J gene is TRBJ2-1, the V gene TRBV5-6, with D tentatively TRBD1 (6 bases). The CDR3 length is 15 residues. Trimming stripped 4 bases from V and 1 base from J, with 12 bases between. CDR1 is SGHDT, CDR2 YYEEEE, per germline. The CDR3 reads CASSRQVGSYNEQFF. As DNA, the CDR3 is TGTGCCAGCAGCCGACAGGTCGGGTCCTACAATGAGCAGTTCTTC.

This clone has more than one count but fewer than ten. V and J are TRBV5-4 and TRBJ1-2; 7 positions match TRBD1. Germline lookup yields CDR1 SGHNT and CDR2 YYREEE (reference sequence). The V gene end was trimmed by 4 bases and the J gene end by 5 bases; junction bases not matched to a gene: 11. The CDR3 covers 15 residues. In DNA form, the CDR3 reads TGTGCCAGCAGCCTACTTCAGGGGGAAAGATATGGCTACACCTTC. Amino acid sequence: CASSLLQGERYGYTF.

The rearrangement uses TRBV10-3 and TRBJ2-5; the match to TRBD1 covers 8 bases. The DNA end lines up better with TRBJ2-7; the J call may be wrong. This CDR3 comprises 14 residues. The germline CDR1 and CDR2 sequences are ENHRY and SYGVKD. The CDR3 DNA reads TGTGCCATCAGTGAAGGGACAGGATTCTACGAGCAGTACTTC. This sequence encodes CAISEGTGFYEQYF.

This clone was observed a handful of times. The V call is TRBV6-1, the J call TRBJ1-4, with a possible D match to TRBD1 (5 bases). Trimming removed 6 bases at V and 8 bases at J, with 19 bases between. The CDR3 has 15 amino acids. The germline gives CDR1 MNHNS, CDR2 SASEGT. In nucleotides, the CDR3 is TGTGCCAGCAGCACGGGGGGATCGAGATGGGAAAAACTGTTTTTT. Residues: CASSTGGSRWEKLFF.

The chain employs TRBV30 and TRBJ2-4; 7 bases match TRBD1. The trim removed 0 bases at V and 5 bases at J, leaving 4 bases unmatched. Germline CDR1 reads GTSNPN; CDR2 reads SVGIG (reference sequence). The CDR3 runs 14 residues. DNA of the CDR3: TGTGCCTGGAGTGTAACAGGGGCACAAAACATTCAGTACTTC. Its protein is CAWSVTGAQNIQYF.

The genes are TRBV25-1 and TRBJ1-1; D unresolved. Trimming took 7 bases from V and 8 from J, leaving 11 bases between them. Germline assignment: CDR1 MGHDK and CDR2 SYGVNS. The CDR3 loop spans 11 amino acids. The CDR3 coding sequence is TGTGCCAGCATTGGAGGGCGCGAAGCTTTCTTT. Translation gives CASIGGREAFF.

This clone was detected only a few times. The rearrangement uses TRBV10-2 and TRBJ2-5; D is possibly TRBD2 (6 bases). CDR1 and CDR2 (germline): WSHSY, SAAADI. Trimming took off 1 base at V and 3 bases at J, with 9 bases between the two ends. The CDR3 sequence is 14 residues long. CDR3 nucleotides: TGCGCCAGCAGTGAGTTCTTAGCGGAAGAGACCCAGTACTTC. As protein: CASSEFLAEETQYF.

This rearrangement joins TRBV11-2 to TRBJ2-3, with TRBD2 identical over 9 bases. CDR3 length: 16 residues. CDR1 is SGHAT, CDR2 FQNNGV, per germline. Trimming cost V 5 bases and J 3 bases; bases outside gene matches: 9. CDR3 sequence reads: CASSPYFSGRTDTQYF. CDR3 DNA sequence: TGTGCCAGCAGCCCATACTTTAGCGGGAGAACAGATACGCAGTATTTT.

The chain joins TRBV29-1 to TRBJ2-1; D is unclear. V dropped 0 bases and J dropped 6 bases, with 12 bases sitting between them. This CDR3 region has 14 residues. Germline V gene sequence: CDR1 SQVTM, CDR2 ANQGSEA. CDR3 DNA sequence: TGCAGCGTTGAAGAGCAGGTCTTAGGCAATGAGCAGTTCTTC. This encodes CSVEEQVLGNEQFF.

V usage is TRBV5-6 and J usage is TRBJ1-2; D perhaps matches TRBD1 (5 bases). CDR1 is SGHDT and CDR2 is YYEEEE in the germline V gene. V was cut by 1 base and J by 7 bases, with 17 bases left in between. This CDR3 comprises 15 residues. CDR3 region: CASSLWGKDRIGYTF. The CDR3 region has the DNA TGTGCCAGCAGCTTGTGGGGCAAAGACAGAATTGGCTACACCTTC. The entire variable domain, with the rest obtained from reference TRBV5-6 and TRBJ1-2, is as follows: DAGVTQSPTHLIKTRGQQVTLRCSPKSGHDTVSWYQQALGQGPQFIFQYYEEEERQRGNFPDRFSGHQFPNYSSELNVNALLLGDSALYLCASSLWGKDRIGYTFGSGTRLTVV.